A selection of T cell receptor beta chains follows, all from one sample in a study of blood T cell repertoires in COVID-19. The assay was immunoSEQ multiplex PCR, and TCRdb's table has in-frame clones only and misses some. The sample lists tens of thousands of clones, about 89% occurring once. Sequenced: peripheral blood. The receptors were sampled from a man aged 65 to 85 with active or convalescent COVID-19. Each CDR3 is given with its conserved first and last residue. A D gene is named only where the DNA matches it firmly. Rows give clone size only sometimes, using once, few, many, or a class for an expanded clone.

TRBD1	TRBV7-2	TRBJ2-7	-	TGTGCCAGCAGCTTAAACCCGGGCCGACAGGGTCGAGAGCAGTACTTC	CASSLNPGRQGREQYF
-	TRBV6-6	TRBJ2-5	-	TGTGCCAGCAGTTACGGGCAGTACCAAGAGACCCAGTACTTC	CASSYGQYQETQYF
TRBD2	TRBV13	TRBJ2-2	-	TGTGCCAGCAGCTTAGAGGCGGGGCTAGCGGGGACCGGGGAGCTGTTTTTT	CASSLEAGLAGTGELFF
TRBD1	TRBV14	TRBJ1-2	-	TGTGCCAGCAGCCAAGCGGGGACAGGCTTACCTGGCTACACCTTC	CASSQAGTGLPGYTF
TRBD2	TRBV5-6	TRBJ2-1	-	TGTGCCAGCAGCTGGGGACTAGCGGGGCCTCAACCCTACAATGAGCAGTTCTTC	CASSWGLAGPQPYNEQFF
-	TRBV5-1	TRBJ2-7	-	TGCGCCAGCAGACCGCAGGGAACAGGGCCTCGCGAGCAGTACTTC	CASRPQGTGPREQYF
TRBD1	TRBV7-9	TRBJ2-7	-	TGTGCCAGCAGCTGGGACAGTCCATACGAGCAGTACTTC	CASSWDSPYEQYF
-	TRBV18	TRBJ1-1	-	TGTGCCAGCTCACAACTCAGGGACACTGAAGCTTTCTTT	CASSQLRDTEAFF
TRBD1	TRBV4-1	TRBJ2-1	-	TGCGCCAGCAGCCCCTACCGGGACAGGGCCAATGAGCAGTTCTTC	CASSPYRDRANEQFF
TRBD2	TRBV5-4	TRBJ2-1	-	TGTGCCAGCAGCTTGGCCGCTCTAGCGGGAGGGCATGAGCAGTTCTTC	CASSLAALAGGHEQFF
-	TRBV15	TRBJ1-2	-	TGTGCCACCAGCAGAGATGTGGGGCAGGCATATGGCTACACCTTC	CATSRDVGQAYGYTF
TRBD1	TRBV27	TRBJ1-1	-	TGTGCCAGCAGTGGCCGGACAGGGAGTACCCACACTGAAGCTTTCTTT	CASSGRTGSTHTEAFF
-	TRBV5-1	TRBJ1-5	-	TGCGCCAGCAGCTTTTCCGCGGGCAATCAGCCCCAGCATTTT	CASSFSAGNQPQHF
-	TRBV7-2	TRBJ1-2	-	TGTGCCAGCAGTCCCGAAGGGGGTTATGGCTACACCTTC	CASSPEGGYGYTF
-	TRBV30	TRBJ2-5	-	TGTGCCTGGAGCGTTGGAGCAGACGTTCGAGAGACCCAGTACTTC	CAWSVGADVRETQYF
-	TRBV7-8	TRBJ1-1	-	TGTGCCAGCAGCTTAGATCGGGGGAACACTGAAGCTTTCTTT	CASSLDRGNTEAFF
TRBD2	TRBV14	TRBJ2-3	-	TGTGCCAGCAGCCAAGAAGGGCCCCTTTGGGGAGGGGAAGATACGCAGTATTTT	CASSQEGPLWGGEDTQYF
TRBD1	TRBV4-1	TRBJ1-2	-	TGCGCCAGCAGCCAAGTGGGGACAGGATCTAACTATGGCTACACCTTC	CASSQVGTGSNYGYTF
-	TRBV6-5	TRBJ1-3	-	TGTGCCAGCAGACGGGACATAACAAAAGGAAACACCATATATTTT	CASRRDITKGNTIYF
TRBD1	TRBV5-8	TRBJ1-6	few	TGTGCCAGCAAGGGGGCGATTGGTTCACCCCTCCACTTT	CASKGAIGSPLHF
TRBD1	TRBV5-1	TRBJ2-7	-	TGCGCCAGCAGCCCACAGGGGGGCTCCTACGAGCAGTACTTC	CASSPQGGSYEQYF
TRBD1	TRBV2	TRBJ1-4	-	TGTGCCACCCAGGAGACAGGGGCCTCAACTAATGAAAAACTGTTTTTT	CATQETGASTNEKLFF
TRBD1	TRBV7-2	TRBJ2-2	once	TGTGCCAGCAGCTTAATCCGTTCAAGGGGACAGATAAACACCGGGGAGCTGTTTTTT	CASSLIRSRGQINTGELFF
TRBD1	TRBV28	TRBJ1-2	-	TGTGCCAGCAGTCGGGGACAGGTCCTCTATGGCTACACCTTC	CASSRGQVLYGYTF
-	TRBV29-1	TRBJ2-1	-	TGCAGCAAAAGGACTTCGGCTGAGCAGTTCTTC	CSKRTSAEQFF
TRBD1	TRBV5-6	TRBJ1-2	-	TGTGCCAGCAGCTCCAGGAGACAGGGGAACTTTAACTATGGCTACACCTTC	CASSSRRQGNFNYGYTF
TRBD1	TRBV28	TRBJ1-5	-	TGTGCCAGCAGTCCGACGACAGGGTATAGCAATCAGCCCCAGCATTTT	CASSPTTGYSNQPQHF
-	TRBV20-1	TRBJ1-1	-	TGCAGTGGTTGGAGGAGGGAAGCTTTCTTT	CSGWRREAFF
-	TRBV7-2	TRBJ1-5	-	TGTGCCAGCAGCTTAACAGGGTTTCAGCCCCAGCATTTT	CASSLTGFQPQHF
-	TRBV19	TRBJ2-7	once	TGTGCCAGTAGTATCCAACTAGCCGTCTACGAGCAGTACTTC	CASSIQLAVYEQYF
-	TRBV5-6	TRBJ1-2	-	TGTGCCAGCACCCGGACAGTCTATGGCTACACCTTC	CASTRTVYGYTF
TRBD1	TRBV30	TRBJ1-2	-	TGTGCCTGGACAGGGGGCGGCGGCTACACCTTC	CAWTGGGGYTF
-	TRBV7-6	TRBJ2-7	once	TGTGCCAGCAGCTTAGCGTCGACTACTTTCGGCGAGCAGTACTTC	CASSLASTTFGEQYF